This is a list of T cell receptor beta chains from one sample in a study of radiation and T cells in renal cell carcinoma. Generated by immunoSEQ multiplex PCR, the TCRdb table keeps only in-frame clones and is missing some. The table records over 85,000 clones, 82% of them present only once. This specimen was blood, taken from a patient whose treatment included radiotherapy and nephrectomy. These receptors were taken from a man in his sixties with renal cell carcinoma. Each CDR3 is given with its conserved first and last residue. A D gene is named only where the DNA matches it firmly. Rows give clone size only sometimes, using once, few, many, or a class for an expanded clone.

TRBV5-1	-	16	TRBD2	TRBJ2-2	TGCGCCAGCAGCCTCTTCGGAGCGGGAGACACCGGGGAGCTGTTTTTT	CASSLFGAGDTGELFF
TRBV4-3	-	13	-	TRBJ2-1	TGCGCCAGCAGCCAAGATCCCGAACGTGAGCAGTTCTTC	CASSQDPEREQFF
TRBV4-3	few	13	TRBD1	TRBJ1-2	TGCGCCAGCAGCCGACAGGGAGGGTATGGCTACACCTTC	CASSRQGGYGYTF
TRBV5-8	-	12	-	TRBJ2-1	TGTGCCAGCAGCTACGTGGGGAATGAGCAGTTCTTC	CASSYVGNEQFF
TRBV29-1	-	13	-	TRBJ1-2	TGCAGCGTTGAAGATCTTCCAGGTAATGGCTACACCTTC	CSVEDLPGNGYTF
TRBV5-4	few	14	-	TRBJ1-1	TGTGCCAGCAGCACTGGGGGGCCCAGAGGTGAAGCTTTCTTT	CASSTGGPRGEAFF
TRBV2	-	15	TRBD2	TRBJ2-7	TGTGCCAGCAGTCCACGGGGGGGCAGGGGCTACGAGCAGTACTTC	CASSPRGGRGYEQYF
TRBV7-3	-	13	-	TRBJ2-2	TGTGCCAGCAGCTCCAGGGGCGGGCGGGAGCTGTTTTTT	CASSSRGGRELFF
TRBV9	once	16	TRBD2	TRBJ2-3	TGTGCCAGCAGCGCAGATCTAGCGGGGGGCTGGAATACGCAGTATTTT	CASSADLAGGWNTQYF
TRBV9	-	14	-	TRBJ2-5	TGTGCCAGCAGCGTAGTCGGGGGGCTAGAGACCCAGTACTTC	CASSVVGGLETQYF